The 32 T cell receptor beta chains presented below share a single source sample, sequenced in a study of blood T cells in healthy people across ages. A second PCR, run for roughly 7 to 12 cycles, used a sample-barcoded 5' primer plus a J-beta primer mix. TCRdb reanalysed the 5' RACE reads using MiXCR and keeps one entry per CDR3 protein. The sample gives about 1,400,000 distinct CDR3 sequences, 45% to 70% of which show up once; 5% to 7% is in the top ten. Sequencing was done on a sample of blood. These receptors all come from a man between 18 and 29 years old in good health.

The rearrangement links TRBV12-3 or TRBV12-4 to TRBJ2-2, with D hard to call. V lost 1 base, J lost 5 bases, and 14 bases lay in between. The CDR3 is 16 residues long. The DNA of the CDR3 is TGTGCCAGCAGTTTAGGGGTCCGTGGGCATACCGGGGAGCTGTTTTTT. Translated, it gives CASSLGVRGHTGELFF.

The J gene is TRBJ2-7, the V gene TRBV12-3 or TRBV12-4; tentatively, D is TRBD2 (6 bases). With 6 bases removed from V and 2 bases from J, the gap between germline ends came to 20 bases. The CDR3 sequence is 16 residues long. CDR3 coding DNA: TGTGCCAGCAGGGGTCCAGGCGGGGCCTTCCCCTACGAGCAGTACTTC. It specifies CASRGPGGAFPYEQYF.

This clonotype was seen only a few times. CDR3 residues: CASSRDRASYNEQFF. DNA of the CDR3: TGTGCCAGCAGCCGCGACAGGGCCTCCTACAATGAGCAGTTCTTC. The rearrangement links TRBV6-6 to TRBJ2-1; TRBD1 matches at 7 bases. Trimming took 6 bases from V and 0 from J; bases not matched to a gene: 5. The CDR3 consists of 15 residues. CDR1 and CDR2 (germline): MNHNY, SVGAGI (reference sequence).

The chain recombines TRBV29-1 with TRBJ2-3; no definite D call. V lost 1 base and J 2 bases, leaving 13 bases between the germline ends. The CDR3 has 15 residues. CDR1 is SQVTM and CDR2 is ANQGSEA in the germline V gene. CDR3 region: CSVEVGSGSTDTQYF. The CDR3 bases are TGCAGCGTTGAAGTCGGGTCAGGTTCCACAGATACGCAGTATTTT.

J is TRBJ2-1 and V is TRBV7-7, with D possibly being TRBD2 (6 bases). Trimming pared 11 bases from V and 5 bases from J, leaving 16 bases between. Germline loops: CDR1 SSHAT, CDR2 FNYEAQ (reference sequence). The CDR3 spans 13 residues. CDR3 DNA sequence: TGTGCCTGCGGGGCTACTACGAACAATGAGCAGTTCTTC. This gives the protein CACGATTNNEQFF.

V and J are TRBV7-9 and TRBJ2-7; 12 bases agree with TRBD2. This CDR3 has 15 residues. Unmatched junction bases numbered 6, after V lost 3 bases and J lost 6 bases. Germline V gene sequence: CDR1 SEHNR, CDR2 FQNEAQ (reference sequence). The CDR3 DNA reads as TGTGCCAGCAGCTTTCTAGCGGGAGGGCCGGGCGAGCAGTACTTC. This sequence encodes CASSFLAGGPGEQYF.

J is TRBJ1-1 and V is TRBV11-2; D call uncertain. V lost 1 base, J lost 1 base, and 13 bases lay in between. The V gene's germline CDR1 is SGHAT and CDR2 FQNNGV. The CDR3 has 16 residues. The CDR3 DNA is TGTGCCAGCAGCTTAGGTACGGCCCCTGAGAACACTGAAGCTTTCTTT. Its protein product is CASSLGTAPENTEAFF.

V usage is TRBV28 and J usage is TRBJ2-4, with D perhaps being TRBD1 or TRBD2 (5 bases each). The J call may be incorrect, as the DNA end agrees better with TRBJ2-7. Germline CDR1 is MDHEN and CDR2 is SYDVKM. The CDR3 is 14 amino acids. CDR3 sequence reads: CASSAGTAPREQYF. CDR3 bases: TGTGCCAGCAGCGCAGGGACCGCACCCCGCGAGCAGTACTTC.

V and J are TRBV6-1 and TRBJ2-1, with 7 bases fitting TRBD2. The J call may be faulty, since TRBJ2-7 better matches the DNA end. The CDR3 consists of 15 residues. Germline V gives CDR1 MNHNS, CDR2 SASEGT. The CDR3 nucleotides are TGTGCCAGCAACCCCGGGGGGAGTCCCTACAATGAGCAGTACTTC. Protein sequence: CASNPGGSPYNEQYF.

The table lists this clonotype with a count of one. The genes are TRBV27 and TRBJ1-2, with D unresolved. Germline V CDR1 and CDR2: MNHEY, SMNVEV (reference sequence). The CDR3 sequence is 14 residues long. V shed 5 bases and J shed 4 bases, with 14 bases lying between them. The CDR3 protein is CASSPTLRTYGYTF. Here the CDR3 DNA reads TGTGCCAGCAGTCCCACCCTGAGGACCTATGGCTACACCTTC.

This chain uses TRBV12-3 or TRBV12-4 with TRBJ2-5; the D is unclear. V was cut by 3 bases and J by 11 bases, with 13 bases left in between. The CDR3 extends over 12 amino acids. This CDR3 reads CASSFSPIGQYF. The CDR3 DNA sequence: TGTGCCAGCAGTTTCTCGCCAATCGGGCAGTACTTC.

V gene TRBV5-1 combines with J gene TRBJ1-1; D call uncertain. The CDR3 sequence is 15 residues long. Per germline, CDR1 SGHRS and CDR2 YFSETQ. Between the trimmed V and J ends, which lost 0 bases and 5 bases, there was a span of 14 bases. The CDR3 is CASSLGEGSWTEAFF. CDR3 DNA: TGCGCCAGCAGCTTGGGGGAGGGATCGTGGACTGAAGCTTTCTTT.

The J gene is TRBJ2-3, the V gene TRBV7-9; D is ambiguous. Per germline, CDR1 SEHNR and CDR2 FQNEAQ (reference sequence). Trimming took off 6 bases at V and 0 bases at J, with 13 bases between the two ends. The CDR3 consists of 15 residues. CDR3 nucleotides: TGTGCCAGCAGGCGTGAAGAACTTAGCACAGATACGCAGTATTTT. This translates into CASRREELSTDTQYF.

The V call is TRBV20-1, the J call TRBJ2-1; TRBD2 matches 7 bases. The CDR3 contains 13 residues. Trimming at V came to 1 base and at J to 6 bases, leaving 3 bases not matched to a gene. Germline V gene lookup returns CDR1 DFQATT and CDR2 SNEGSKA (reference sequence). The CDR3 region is CSARVGGFNEQFF. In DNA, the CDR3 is TGCAGTGCTAGAGTCGGGGGGTTCAATGAGCAGTTCTTC.

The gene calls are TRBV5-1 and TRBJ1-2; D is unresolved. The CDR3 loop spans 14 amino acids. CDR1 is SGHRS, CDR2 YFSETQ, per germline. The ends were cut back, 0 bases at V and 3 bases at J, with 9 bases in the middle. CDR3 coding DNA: TGCGCCAGCAGCTTGGGACGGCAATACTATGGCTACACCTTC. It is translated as CASSLGRQYYGYTF.

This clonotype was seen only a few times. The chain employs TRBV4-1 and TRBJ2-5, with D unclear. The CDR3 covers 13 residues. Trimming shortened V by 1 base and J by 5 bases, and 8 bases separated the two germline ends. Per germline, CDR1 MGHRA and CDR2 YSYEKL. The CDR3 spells CASSQGFGETQYF. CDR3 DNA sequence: TGCGCCAGCAGCCAAGGTTTCGGGGAGACCCAGTACTTC.

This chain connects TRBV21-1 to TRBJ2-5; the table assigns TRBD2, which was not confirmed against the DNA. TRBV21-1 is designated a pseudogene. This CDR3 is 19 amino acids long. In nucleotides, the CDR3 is TGTGCCAGCAGCAAAGGGTGGGGCTTAGCGGGGGCTTACCAAGAGACCCAGTACTTC. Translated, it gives CASSKGWGLAGAYQETQYF.

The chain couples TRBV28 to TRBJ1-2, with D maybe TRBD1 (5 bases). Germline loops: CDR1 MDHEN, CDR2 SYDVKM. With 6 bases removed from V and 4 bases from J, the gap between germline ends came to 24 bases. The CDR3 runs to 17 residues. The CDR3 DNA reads TGTGCCAGCAGCGTCCCGGGGCCAGGAGCGATAATCTATGGCTACACCTTC. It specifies CASSVPGPGAIIYGYTF.

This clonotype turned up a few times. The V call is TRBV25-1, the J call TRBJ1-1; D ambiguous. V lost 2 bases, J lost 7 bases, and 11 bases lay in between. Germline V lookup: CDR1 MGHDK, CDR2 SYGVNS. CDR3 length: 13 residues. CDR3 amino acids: CASSEGSHYEAFF. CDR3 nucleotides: TGTGCCAGCAGTGAAGGCAGCCACTATGAAGCTTTCTTT.

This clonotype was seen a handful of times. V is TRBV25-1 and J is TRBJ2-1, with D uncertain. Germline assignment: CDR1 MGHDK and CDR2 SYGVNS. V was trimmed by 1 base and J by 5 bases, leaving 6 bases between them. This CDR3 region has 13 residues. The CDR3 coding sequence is TGTGCCAGCAGTGAATCTGTCAACAATGAGCAGTTCTTC. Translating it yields CASSESVNNEQFF.

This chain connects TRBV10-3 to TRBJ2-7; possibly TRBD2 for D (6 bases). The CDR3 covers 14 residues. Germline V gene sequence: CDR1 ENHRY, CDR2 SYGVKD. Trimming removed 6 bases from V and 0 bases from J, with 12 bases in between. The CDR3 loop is CAIRRDLSSYEQYF. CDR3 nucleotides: TGTGCCATCAGGAGGGACTTGAGCTCCTACGAGCAGTACTTC.

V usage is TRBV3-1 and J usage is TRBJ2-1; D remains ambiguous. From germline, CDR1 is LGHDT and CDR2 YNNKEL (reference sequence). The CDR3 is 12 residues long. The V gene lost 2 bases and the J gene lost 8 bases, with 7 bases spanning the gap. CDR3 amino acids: CASSQHRDEQFF. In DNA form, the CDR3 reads TGTGCCAGCAGCCAACATCGGGATGAGCAGTTCTTC.

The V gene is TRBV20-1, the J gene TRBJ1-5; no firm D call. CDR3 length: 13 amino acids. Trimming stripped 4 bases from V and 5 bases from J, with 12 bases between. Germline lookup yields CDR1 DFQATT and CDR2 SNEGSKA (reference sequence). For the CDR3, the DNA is TGCAGTGCTACCGGGATAACCGATCAGCCCCAGCATTTT. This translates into CSATGITDQPQHF.

The CDR3 here is CASTHWTGNNEQFF. For the CDR3, the DNA is TGTGCCAGCACCCACTGGACAGGCAACAATGAGCAGTTCTTC. The chain links TRBV12-3 or TRBV12-4 to TRBJ2-1; 7 nucleotides match TRBD1. This CDR3 has 14 residues. Unmatched junction bases numbered 8, after V lost 7 bases and J lost 5 bases.

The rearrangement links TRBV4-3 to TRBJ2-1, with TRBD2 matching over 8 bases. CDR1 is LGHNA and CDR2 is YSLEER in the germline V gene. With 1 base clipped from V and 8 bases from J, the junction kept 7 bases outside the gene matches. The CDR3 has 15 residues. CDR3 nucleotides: TGCGCCAGCAGCCAAGTCGGGGGGGCTGGGGATGAGCAGTTCTTC. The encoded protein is CASSQVGGAGDEQFF.

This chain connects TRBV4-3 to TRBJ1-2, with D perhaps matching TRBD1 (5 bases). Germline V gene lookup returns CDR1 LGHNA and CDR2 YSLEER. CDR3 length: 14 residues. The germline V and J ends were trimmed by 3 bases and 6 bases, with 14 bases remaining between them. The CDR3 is CASSHRDVIDGYTF. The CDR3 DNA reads TGCGCCAGCAGCCACAGGGACGTAATCGATGGCTACACCTTC.

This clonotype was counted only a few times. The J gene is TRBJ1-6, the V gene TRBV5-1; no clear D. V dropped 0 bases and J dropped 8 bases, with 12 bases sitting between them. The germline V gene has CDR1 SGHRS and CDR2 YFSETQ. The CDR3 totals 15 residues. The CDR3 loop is CASSLAVSLDSPLHF. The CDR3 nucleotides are TGCGCCAGCAGCTTGGCTGTTAGTTTGGATTCACCCCTCCACTTT. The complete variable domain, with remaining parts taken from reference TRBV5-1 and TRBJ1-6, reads KAGVTQTPRYLIKTRGQQVTLSCSPISGHRSVSWYQQTPGQGLQFLFEYFSETQRNKGNFPGRFSGRQFSNSRSEMNVSTLELGDSALYLCASSLAVSLDSPLHFGNGTRLTVT.

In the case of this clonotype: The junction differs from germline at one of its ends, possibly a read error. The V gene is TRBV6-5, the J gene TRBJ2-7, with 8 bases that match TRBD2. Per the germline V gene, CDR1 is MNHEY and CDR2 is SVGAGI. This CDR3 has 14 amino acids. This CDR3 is CANSYGTRGNEQYF. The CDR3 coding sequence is TGTGCCAACAGTTACGGGACTAGGGGCAACGAGCAGTACTTC.

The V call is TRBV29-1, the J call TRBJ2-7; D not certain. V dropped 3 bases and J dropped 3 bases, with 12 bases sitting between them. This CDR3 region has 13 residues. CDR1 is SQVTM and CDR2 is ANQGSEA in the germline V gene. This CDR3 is CSVESSTRYEQYF. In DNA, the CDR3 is TGCAGCGTTGAGAGCAGTACCCGCTACGAGCAGTACTTC.

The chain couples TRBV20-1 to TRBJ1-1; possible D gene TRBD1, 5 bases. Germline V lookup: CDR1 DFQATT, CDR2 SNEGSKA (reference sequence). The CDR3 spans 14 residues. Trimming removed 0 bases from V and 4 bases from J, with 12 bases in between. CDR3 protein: CSARDDPGGTEAFF. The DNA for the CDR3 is TGCAGTGCTAGAGATGATCCTGGGGGCACTGAAGCTTTCTTT.

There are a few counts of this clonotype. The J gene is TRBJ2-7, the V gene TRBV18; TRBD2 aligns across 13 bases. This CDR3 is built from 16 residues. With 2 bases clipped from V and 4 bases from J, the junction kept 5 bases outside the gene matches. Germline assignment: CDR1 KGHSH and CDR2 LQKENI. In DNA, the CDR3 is TGTGCCAGCTCACCATCACTAGCGGGAGGGCTGTACGAGCAGTACTTC. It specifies CASSPSLAGGLYEQYF.

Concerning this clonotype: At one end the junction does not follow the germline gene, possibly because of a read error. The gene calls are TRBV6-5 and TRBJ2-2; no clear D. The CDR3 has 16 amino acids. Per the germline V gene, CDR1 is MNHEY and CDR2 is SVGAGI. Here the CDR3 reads CASSPGRTPYTGELFF. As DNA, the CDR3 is TGTGCTAGCAGCCCTGGAAGGACCCCTTACACCGGGGAGCTGTTTTTT.